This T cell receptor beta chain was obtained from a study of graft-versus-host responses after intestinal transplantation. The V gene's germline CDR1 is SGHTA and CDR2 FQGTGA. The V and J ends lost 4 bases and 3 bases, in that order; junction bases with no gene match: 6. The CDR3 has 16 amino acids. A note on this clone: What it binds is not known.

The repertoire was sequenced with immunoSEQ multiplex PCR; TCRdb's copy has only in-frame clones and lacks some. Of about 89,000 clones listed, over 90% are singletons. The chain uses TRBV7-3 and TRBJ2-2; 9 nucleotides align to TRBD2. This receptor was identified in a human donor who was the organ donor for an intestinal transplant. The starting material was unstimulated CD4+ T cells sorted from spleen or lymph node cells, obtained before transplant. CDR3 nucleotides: TGTGCCAGCAGCTCGGTAGCGGGGGTTGACACCGGGGAGCTGTTTTTT. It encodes CASSSVAGVDTGELFF. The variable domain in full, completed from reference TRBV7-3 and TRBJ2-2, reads GAGVSQTPSNKVTEKGKYVELRCDPISGHTALYWYRQSLGQGPEFLIYFQGTGAADDSGLPNDRFFAVRPEGSVSTLKIQRTERGDSAVYLCASSSVAGVDTGELFFGEGSRLTVL.